This TCR beta chain is drawn from a study of a mutant IDH1 vaccine in newly diagnosed glioma. Study context: The study started vaccination 4-6 weeks after radiotherapy alone, or with temozolomide cycles.

The time point here: week 35, safety follow-up. A 20-mer mutant IDH1 peptide at 300 ug was injected subcutaneously with topical imiquimod. The repertoire was sequenced with immunoSEQ multiplex PCR; TCRdb's copy has only in-frame clones and lacks some. The sample includes about 44,000 clones, 80% to 85% of them seen just once. V was trimmed by 5 bases and J by 0 bases, leaving 3 bases between them. Per the germline V gene, CDR1 is SGDLS and CDR2 is YYNGEE. This CDR3 contains 13 residues. About this clone: Its antigen remains unknown.

The chain links TRBV9 to TRBJ2-6; no firm D call. The specimen was PBMCs, collected from a glioma patient whose treatment included an IDH1 peptide vaccine. The clonotype was recovered from a woman between 40 and 55 years old with glioma. Some clones in this sample may be carry-over from other donors' samples. The DNA of the CDR3 is TGTGCCAGCAGGGCCTCTGGGGCCAACGTCCTGACTTTC. It translates to CASRASGANVLTF. The whole variable domain, filled in from reference TRBV9 and TRBJ2-6, reads DSGVTQTPKHLITATGQRVTLRCSPRSGDLSVYWYQQSLDQGLQFLIQYYNGEERAKGNILERFSAQQFPDLHSELNLSSLELGDSALYFCASRASGANVLTFGAGSRLTVL.